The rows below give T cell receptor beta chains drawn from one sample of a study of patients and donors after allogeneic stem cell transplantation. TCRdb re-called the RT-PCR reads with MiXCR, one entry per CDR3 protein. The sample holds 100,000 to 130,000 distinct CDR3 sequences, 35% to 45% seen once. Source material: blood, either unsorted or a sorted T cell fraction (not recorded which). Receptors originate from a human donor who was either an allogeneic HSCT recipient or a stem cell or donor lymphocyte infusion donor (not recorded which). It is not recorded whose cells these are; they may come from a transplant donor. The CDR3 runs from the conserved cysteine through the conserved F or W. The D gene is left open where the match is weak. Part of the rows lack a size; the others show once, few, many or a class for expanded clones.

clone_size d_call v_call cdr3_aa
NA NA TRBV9 CASSVGEATSYEQYF
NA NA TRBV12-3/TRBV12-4 CASSCPHQSSYNEQFF
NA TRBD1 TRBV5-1 CASSPTGVAYEQYF
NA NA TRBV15 CATSRYDRDSGNTIYF
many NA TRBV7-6 CASSRGGGTDTQYF
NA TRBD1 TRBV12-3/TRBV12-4 CASSLIGARDRPYEQYF
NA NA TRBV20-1 CSAIGSTGARDTQYF
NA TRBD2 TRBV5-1 CASSETSGRPTYEQYF
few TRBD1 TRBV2 CASGQGGYEQYF
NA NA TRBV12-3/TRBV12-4 CASRWRRTDTQYF
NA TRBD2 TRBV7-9 CASSSIAGENTGELFF
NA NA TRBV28 CASSAPRADGYTF
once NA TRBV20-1 CSASSQRPGGGDTQYF
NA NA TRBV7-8 CASSMVPENTEAFF
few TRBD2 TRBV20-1 CSASRDYAYEQYF
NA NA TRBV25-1 CASSEFRDRTYEQYF
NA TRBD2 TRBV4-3 CASSKGTSGRTDTQYF
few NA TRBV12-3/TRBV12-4 CASSLRGGGTEAFF
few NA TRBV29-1 CSASVSSYEQYF
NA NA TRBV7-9 CAQGGSYNEQFF
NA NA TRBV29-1 CSVTEGVNEQFF
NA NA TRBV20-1 CSARAGGTYNEQFF
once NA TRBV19 CASSTPGPTQPQHF
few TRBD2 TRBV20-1 CSARKIRTSDNEQFF
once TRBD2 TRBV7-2 CASSPPLIAGYNEQFF
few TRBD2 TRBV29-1 CSVEGAGGPTYEQFF
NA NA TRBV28 CASSLPRPYTDTQYF
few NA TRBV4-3 CASSQGQTNYGYTF
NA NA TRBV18 CASSPQGQPQHF
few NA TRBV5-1 CASSSGRSVNEKLFF
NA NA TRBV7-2 CASSFGSGLTGELFF
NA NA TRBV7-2 CASSLTVRGTGELFF
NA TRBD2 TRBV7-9 CASSLNGRARYNEQFF
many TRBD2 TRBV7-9 CASSLGLAGYTDTQYF
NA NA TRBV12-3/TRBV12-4 CASSRTRGDTQYF
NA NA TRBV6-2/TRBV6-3 CASSSRKETQYF
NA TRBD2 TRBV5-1 CASSLPASGTYEQYF
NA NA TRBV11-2 CASSPRRGSYNEQFF
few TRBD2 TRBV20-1 CSARWVERGSYEQYF